This TCR beta chain was sequenced in a study of T cell changes during pregnancy in multiple sclerosis. Trimming pared 5 bases from V and 4 bases from J, leaving 11 bases between. The CDR3 totals 13 residues. Germline CDR1 reads LNHDA; CDR2 reads SQIVND (reference sequence). Profiling relied on immunoSEQ multiplex PCR, and the TCRdb table lists in-frame clones only, not all of them. Here the sample spans about 83,000 clones, roughly 96% being singletons. Sample: peripheral blood, taken in the second trimester of pregnancy. The receptor's source is a female donor with multiple sclerosis, enrolled in a pregnancy study. The J gene is TRBJ1-1, the V gene TRBV19; no clear D gene. CDR3 sequence reads: CASSSSGPTEAFF. CDR3 in DNA: TGTGCCAGTAGTTCCTCAGGTCCCACTGAAGCTTTCTTT.